The rows below give T cell receptor beta chains drawn from one sample of a study of blood T cell repertoires in COVID-19. The assay was immunoSEQ multiplex PCR, and TCRdb's table has in-frame clones only and misses some. Seen here are tens of thousands of clones, 90% observed once, and the top ten hold approximately 4.9%. The material sequenced was peripheral blood. The source is a man between 65 and 85 years old with acute or convalescent COVID-19. Each CDR3 is given with its conserved first and last residue. Each record gives: CDR3 length, D gene, V gene, clone size, J gene, CDR3 protein, CDR3 DNA. A D gene is named only where the DNA matches it firmly. Size is stated for part of the rows, as once, few or many counts, or as a class when the clone is expanded.

17,TRBD1,TRBV18,.,TRBJ2-2,CASSPFSGQGETGELFF,TGTGCCAGCTCACCTTTCAGCGGACAGGGGGAAACCGGGGAGCTGTTTTTT
9,.,TRBV19,.,TRBJ2-5,CRGGETQYF,TGTAGGGGGGGGGAGACCCAGTACTTC
14,TRBD1,TRBV30,.,TRBJ1-3,CAWQDRGPRATIYF,TGTGCCTGGCAAGACAGGGGACCTCGTGCGACCATATATTTT
14,.,TRBV7-6,.,TRBJ2-7,CASSLNRVGYEQYF,TGTGCCAGCAGCTTAAACAGGGTGGGCTACGAGCAGTACTTC
18,TRBD1,TRBV7-9,.,TRBJ2-1,CASSPNRGTGGPNNEQFF,TGTGCCAGCAGCCCTAACAGGGGAACAGGGGGACCAAACAATGAGCAGTTCTTC
15,TRBD1,TRBV18,.,TRBJ1-1,CASSPSQNRGTEAFF,TGTGCCAGCTCACCGAGTCAAAACAGGGGAACTGAAGCTTTCTTT
17,.,TRBV24-1,.,TRBJ2-1,CATSGNDAGASYNEQFF,TGTGCCACCAGTGGCAATGACGCGGGGGCCTCCTACAATGAGCAGTTCTTC
16,TRBD2,TRBV25-1,.,TRBJ2-5,CASSPHSGGRGETQYF,TGTGCCAGCAGTCCCCATAGCGGGGGGCGGGGAGAGACCCAGTACTTC
16,TRBD1,TRBV30,.,TRBJ1-4,CAWSATGTGYREKLFF,TGTGCCTGGAGCGCTACCGGGACAGGGTATCGTGAAAAACTGTTTTTT
13,.,TRBV2,.,TRBJ1-6,CASSYRGGHPLHF,TGTGCCAGCAGTTACCGCGGGGGCCATCCCCTCCACTTT
15,TRBD2,TRBV7-6,.,TRBJ2-1,CASSLVSGGYNEQFF,TGTGCCAGCAGCTTAGTTTCGGGGGGGTACAATGAGCAGTTCTTC
13,.,TRBV7-9,.,TRBJ1-4,CASSLLNTGRLFF,TGTGCCAGCAGCCTATTAAACACAGGGAGACTGTTTTTT
15,TRBD1,TRBV5-1,.,TRBJ1-6,CASSQKGQGSSPLHF,TGCGCCAGCAGCCAAAAGGGACAGGGTAGTTCACCCCTCCACTTT
14,TRBD2,TRBV19,.,TRBJ2-3,CATGTSGGLGTQYF,TGTGCCACCGGGACTAGCGGGGGGCTGGGTACGCAGTATTTT
10,.,TRBV30,.,TRBJ1-3,CTTGGNTIYF,TGTACCACAGGGGGAAACACCATATATTTT
14,TRBD1,TRBV6-5,.,TRBJ2-5,CASTIGQGGETQYF,TGTGCCAGCACCATCGGACAGGGAGGAGAGACCCAGTACTTC
15,.,TRBV9,.,TRBJ1-1,CASSKAPGLNTEAFF,TGTGCCAGCAGCAAGGCGCCGGGGTTGAACACTGAAGCTTTCTTT
14,.,TRBV7-2,.,TRBJ2-1,CASSYPGPRRVPFF,TGTGCCAGCAGCTATCCCGGCCCCCGTCGGGTCCCGTTCTTC
14,.,TRBV28,.,TRBJ1-2,CASSLSRSGRGYTF,TGTGCCAGCAGTTTATCGAGGTCAGGGCGAGGCTACACCTTC
18,TRBD2,TRBV4-3,once,TRBJ2-5,CASSPILGLAGVSETQYF,TGCGCCAGCAGCCCTATCCTCGGACTAGCAGGGGTGTCAGAGACCCAGTACTTC
15,.,TRBV5-5,.,TRBJ1-4,CASSLERRVNEKLFF,TGTGCCAGCAGCTTGGAGCGCAGGGTGAATGAAAAACTGTTTTTT
17,TRBD2,TRBV30,.,TRBJ2-2,CAWKVGTSGADTGELFF,TGTGCCTGGAAGGTGGGGACTAGCGGGGCGGACACCGGGGAGCTGTTTTTT
13,.,TRBV18,.,TRBJ1-2,CASSPGTDYGYTF,TGTGCCAGCTCCCCAGGTACGGACTATGGCTACACCTTC
13,TRBD1,TRBV15,once,TRBJ1-3,CATSRDGRGQRNF,TGTGCCACCAGCAGAGATGGAAGGGGACAGAGAAATTTT
15,.,TRBV7-2,.,TRBJ1-6,CASSLADRANSPLHF,TGTGCCAGCAGCTTAGCTGACAGAGCCAATTCACCCCTCCACTTT
14,.,TRBV24-1,.,TRBJ2-5,CATAAGGTQETQYF,TGTGCCACCGCCGCCGGGGGAACCCAAGAGACCCAGTACTTC
12,.,TRBV7-9,.,TRBJ1-1,CASKMANTEAFF,TGTGCCAGCAAAATGGCGAACACTGAAGCTTTCTTT
16,.,TRBV5-4,.,TRBJ1-6,CASRDSGLLTGSPLHF,TGTGCCAGCAGAGACTCGGGACTTTTGACGGGTTCACCCCTCCACTTT
13,.,TRBV5-4,.,TRBJ1-3,CASSPTRGSTIYF,TGTGCCAGCAGCCCTACTCGGGGTTCCACCATATATTTT
11,.,TRBV20-1,.,TRBJ1-6,CSAPDNSPLHF,TGCAGTGCTCCTGATAATTCACCCCTCCACTTT
14,.,TRBV15,.,TRBJ2-2,CATSRDETKGELFF,TGTGCCACCAGCAGAGATGAGACTAAGGGGGAGCTGTTTTTT
13,.,TRBV30,.,TRBJ1-5,CAWSGQKNQPQHF,TGTGCCTGGAGTGGGCAGAAAAATCAGCCCCAGCATTTT
14,TRBD1,TRBV2,once,TRBJ1-1,CASSTRQGSSEAFF,TGTGCCAGCAGTACCCGACAGGGAAGTTCGGAAGCTTTCTTT
12,.,TRBV4-2,.,TRBJ1-1,CASSQEGQEAFF,TGTGCCAGCAGCCAAGAGGGCCAAGAAGCTTTCTTT
13,.,TRBV6-5,.,TRBJ1-5,CASSKQLNQPQHF,TGTGCCAGCAGTAAACAGTTAAATCAGCCCCAGCATTTT
13,.,TRBV5-1,once,TRBJ1-5,CASSLAEKQPQHF,TGCGCCAGCAGCTTGGCCGAGAAACAGCCCCAGCATTTT
15,TRBD1,TRBV6-5,.,TRBJ1-1,CASSYGTAMNTEAFF,TGTGCCAGCAGTTACGGGACAGCTATGAACACTGAAGCTTTCTTT
16,.,TRBV7-8,.,TRBJ2-5,CASSLGGTGRQETQYF,TGTGCCAGCAGCTTAGGGGGCACAGGCAGGCAAGAGACCCAGTACTTC
13,TRBD1,TRBV18,few,TRBJ2-7,CASSPGTGYEQYF,TGTGCCAGCTCACCCGGGACAGGATACGAGCAGTACTTC
14,TRBD1,TRBV5-1,.,TRBJ2-5,CASSLGQGLETQYF,TGCGCCAGCAGCTTAGGACAGGGGTTGGAGACCCAGTACTTC
15,TRBD1,TRBV6-5,once,TRBJ2-3,CASSSQGPRADTQYF,TGTGCCAGCAGTTCACAGGGGCCGAGGGCAGATACGCAGTATTTT
16,TRBD1,TRBV18,.,TRBJ2-5,CASSPRRGQLQETQYF,TGTGCCAGCTCACCACGCAGGGGACAGCTGCAAGAGACCCAGTACTTC
12,.,TRBV12-3/TRBV12-4,.,TRBJ2-7,CASTPSSYEQYF,TGTGCCAGCACACCCAGTTCCTACGAGCAGTACTTC
15,TRBD1,TRBV5-1,.,TRBJ2-7,CASRPIPGQSYEQYF,TGCGCCAGCAGACCTATCCCGGGACAGTCCTACGAGCAGTACTTC
14,.,TRBV25-1,.,TRBJ1-5,CASSGGGGNQPQHF,TGTGCCAGCAGCGGCGGGGGAGGAAATCAGCCCCAGCATTTT
15,TRBD1,TRBV7-8,.,TRBJ1-6,CASSEGQGWDSPLHF,TGTGCCAGCAGCGAGGGACAGGGGTGGGATTCACCCCTCCACTTT
16,.,TRBV6-5,.,TRBJ1-3,CASSYSRPYSGNTIYF,TGTGCCAGCAGTTACTCCAGGCCATACTCTGGAAACACCATATATTTT
13,TRBD1,TRBV5-6,.,TRBJ2-7,CASSLGQGDEQYF,TGTGCCAGCAGCTTAGGACAGGGTGACGAGCAGTACTTC
15,.,TRBV3-1/TRBV3-2,.,TRBJ1-2,CASSQMDRPYYGYTF,TGTGCCAGCAGCCAGATGGACAGACCCTACTATGGCTACACCTTC
18,TRBD2,TRBV18,.,TRBJ2-6,CASSLPGLASSGANVLTF,TGTGCCAGCTCATTACCGGGACTAGCGAGCTCTGGGGCCAACGTCCTGACTTTC
15,.,TRBV19,.,TRBJ2-1,CASSSRGGRANEQFF,TGTGCCAGTAGTTCAAGGGGGGGGCGAGCAAATGAGCAGTTCTTC
12,.,TRBV28,.,TRBJ1-2,CASSPGVGGYTF,TGTGCCAGCAGCCCGGGGGTGGGAGGCTACACCTTC
13,.,TRBV18,.,TRBJ2-5,CASSPPGEETQYF,TGTGCCAGCTCACCACCCGGGGAAGAGACCCAGTACTTC